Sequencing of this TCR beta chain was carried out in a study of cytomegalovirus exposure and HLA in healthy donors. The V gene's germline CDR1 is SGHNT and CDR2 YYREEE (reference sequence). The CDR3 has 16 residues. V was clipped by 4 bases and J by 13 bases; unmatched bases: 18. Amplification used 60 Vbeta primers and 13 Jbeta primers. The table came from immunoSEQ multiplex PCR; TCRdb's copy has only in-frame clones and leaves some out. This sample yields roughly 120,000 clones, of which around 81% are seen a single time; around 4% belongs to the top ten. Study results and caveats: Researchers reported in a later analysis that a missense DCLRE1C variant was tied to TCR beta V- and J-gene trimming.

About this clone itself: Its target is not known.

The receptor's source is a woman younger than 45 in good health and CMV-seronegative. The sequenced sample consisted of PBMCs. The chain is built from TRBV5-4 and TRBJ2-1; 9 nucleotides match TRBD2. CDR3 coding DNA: TGTGCCAGCAGCCCCGCCGGGCTAGCGGGGCCACCGGATCAGTTCTTC. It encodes CASSPAGLAGPPDQFF.